This T cell receptor (beta chain) was profiled in a study of beta chain features in type 1 diabetes. Reverse transcription of all isolated RNA meant that expressed TCRB transcripts were sequenced. Profiled with immunoSEQ multiplex PCR; TCRdb holds only in-frame clones, not every one. The top ten hold 1% of the sample, which has over 300,000 clones, 9.3% seen once. V was pared by 1 base and J by 5 bases, with 8 bases of the junction left unmatched. This CDR3 spans 16 amino acids. Looked up from germline, CDR1 is SGDLS and CDR2 is YYNGEE. Whole-study results and caveats: A possible short-template PCR bias applies equally to patients and controls. Moderate but significant shortening of TCRB CDR3s was recorded in all four CD4+ subsets from Type 1 diabetes patients.

A word on this clone: Antigen: not known.

The sequenced sample consisted of central memory CD4+ T cells from blood. This receptor was taken from a man aged 25-45 years with type 1 diabetes. The chain uses TRBV9 and TRBJ2-5, with TRBD2 matching over 10 bases. The CDR3 DNA follows: TGTGCCAGCAGCGTACAAGGGAGCGGGGGGGTGGAGACCCAGTACTTC. This sequence encodes CASSVQGSGGVETQYF.